The entry below gives a single TCR beta chain sequence along with its context. Reverse transcription used about 0.45 to 1 ug RNA and random hexamers. Amplification of TCR beta CDR3 by immunoSEQ multiplex PCR spanned 54 Vbeta and 13 Jbeta. MiXCR, run by TCRdb on the immunoSEQ multiplex PCR reads, gives a single entry per CDR3 protein. This table has 200,000 to 250,000 distinct CDR3 sequences, approximately 94% appearing once. Germline CDR1 DFQATT, CDR2 SNEGSKA (reference sequence). This CDR3 has 10 amino acids. V was clipped by 5 bases and J by 8 bases, with 9 bases between them. CD8+ and CD4+ T cells from blood underwent TCR beta sequencing, which was carried out in a high-throughput format. These data come from a study of CD8 T cells in Susac syndrome.

The sequenced sample was CD4+ T cells from PBMCs. This rearrangement joins TRBV20-1 to TRBJ1-2; a possible D gene is TRBD1 (5 bases). This sequence originates from a human donor with Susac syndrome. The CDR3 region has the DNA TGCAGTGCTCTCGGGGGAGGCTACACCTTC. It yields the protein CSALGGGYTF.